The clone carrying this T cell receptor (beta chain) was observed once. The target antigen is unknown. Assay used: immunoSEQ multiplex PCR; TCRdb lists only in-frame clones, some missing. In the table there are more than 2,000,000 clones, approximately 93% of which are singletons. The CDR3 is 13 residues long. Trimming cost V 6 bases and J 9 bases, with 15 bases left between them. Germline V gene data show CDR1 as SNHLY and CDR2 as FYNNEI. The sample comes from a study of shared clonotypes between healthy human individuals. General study findings and limits: Clonotype sharing among the donors was expected to vary with sequencing depth.

This TCR came from a man younger than 30 in good health. Some clones in this sample may be carry-over from other donors' samples. The chain has TRBV2 and TRBJ1-5; TRBD1 is a possible D gene (5 bases). Sequencing was performed on naive CD4+ T cells from PBMCs. Documented subset: CD45RA+ positively selected. In DNA form, the CDR3 reads TGTGCCAGCAGCGTAGAGGGCAGGGTGCCCCAGCATTTT. Its protein is CASSVEGRVPQHF. Full variable domain (remainder filled in from reference TRBV2 and TRBJ1-5): EPEVTQTPSHQVTQMGQEVILRCVPISNHLYFYWYRQILGQKVEFLVSFYNNEISEKSEIFDDQFSVERPDGSNFTLKIRSTKLEDSAMYFCASSVEGRVPQHFGDGTRLSIL.